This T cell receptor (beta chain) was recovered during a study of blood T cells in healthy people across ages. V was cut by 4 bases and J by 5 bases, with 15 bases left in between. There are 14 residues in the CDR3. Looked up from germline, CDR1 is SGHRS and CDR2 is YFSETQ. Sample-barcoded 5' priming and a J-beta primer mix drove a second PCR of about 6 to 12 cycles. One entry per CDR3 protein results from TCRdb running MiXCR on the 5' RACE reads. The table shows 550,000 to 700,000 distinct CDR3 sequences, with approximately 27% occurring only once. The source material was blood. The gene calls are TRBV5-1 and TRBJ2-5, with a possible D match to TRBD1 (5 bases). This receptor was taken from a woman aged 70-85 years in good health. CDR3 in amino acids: CASSAQGVVETQYF. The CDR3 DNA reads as TGCGCCAGCAGCGCCCAAGGGGTGGTGGAGACCCAGTACTTC.